This entry lists 30 T cell receptor beta chains sequenced from one sample in a study of cytomegalovirus exposure and HLA in healthy donors. The PCR ran on 60 Vbeta and 13 Jbeta primers. Data came from immunoSEQ multiplex PCR; TCRdb stores just in-frame clones and leaves some out. The repertoire holds approximately 160,000 clones, with approximately 80% as singletons. Sequencing used PBMCs. These receptors were collected from a woman younger than 45 in good health and CMV-seronegative.

The genes are TRBV6-5 and TRBJ1-4; weak D call: TRBD1 (6 bases). CDR3 length: 16 amino acids. Germline-derived CDR1 and CDR2 are MNHEY and SVGAGI. V was cut by 0 bases and J by 8 bases, with 16 bases left in between. CDR3 residues: CASSYSWTASGEKLFF. The CDR3 DNA reads as TGTGCCAGCAGTTACTCCTGGACAGCCTCGGGGGAAAAACTGTTTTTT.

The chain couples TRBV7-3 to TRBJ2-2; D is uncertain. V was clipped by 0 bases and J by 3 bases, with 5 bases between them. This CDR3 has 14 amino acids. Germline loops: CDR1 SGHTA, CDR2 FQGTGA. This chain's CDR3 is CASSLTLDTGELFF. DNA of the CDR3: TGTGCCAGCAGCTTAACACTCGACACCGGGGAGCTGTTTTTT.

The rearrangement joins TRBV7-3 to TRBJ1-1; the D gene is possibly TRBD1 (6 bases). V gave up 3 bases and J gave up 7 bases, with 9 bases separating them. Germline V gives CDR1 SGHTA, CDR2 FQGTGA. CDR3 size: 12 residues. In DNA, the CDR3 is TGTGCCAGCAGCTTGGGACACGGTGAAGCTTTCTTT. Its protein product is CASSLGHGEAFF.

The chain has TRBV4-2 and TRBJ1-5, with 10 bases fitting TRBD1. Looked up from germline, CDR1 is LGHNA and CDR2 is YNFKEQ. The CDR3 covers 17 residues. Unmatched junction bases numbered 5, after V lost 0 bases and J lost 3 bases. The CDR3 region has the DNA TGTGCCAGCAGCCAAGAAGGGACAGGGGAAGACAATCAGCCCCAGCATTTT. Translation: CASSQEGTGEDNQPQHF.

The J gene is TRBJ1-1, the V gene TRBV4-1; weak D call: TRBD1 (6 bases). Germline V gives CDR1 MGHRA, CDR2 YSYEKL. V shed 0 bases and J shed 3 bases, with 17 bases lying between them. The CDR3 is made up of 17 amino acids. The CDR3 bases are TGCGCCAGCAGCCAAGATCATCCCACAGGGAGGGACACTGAAGCTTTCTTT. Protein product: CASSQDHPTGRDTEAFF.

This chain uses TRBV28 with TRBJ2-7; 9 bases match TRBD1. The ends lost 2 bases at V and 2 bases at J; junction bases unmatched: 7. This CDR3 has 16 amino acids. Germline V lookup: CDR1 MDHEN, CDR2 SYDVKM. The DNA for the CDR3 is TGTGCCAGCAGTTTACCCCACCGGACAGGGGCCTACGAGCAGTACTTC. Translated, it gives CASSLPHRTGAYEQYF.

V is TRBV2 and J is TRBJ2-5; D is possibly TRBD2 (6 bases). The CDR3 consists of 14 residues. Germline V gene lookup returns CDR1 SNHLY and CDR2 FYNNEI. Trimming left V 7 bases short and J 1 base short, with 13 bases between. As DNA, the CDR3 is TGTGCCAGCATCGCGGTACTAGCCCAAGAGACCCAGTACTTC. It codes for CASIAVLAQETQYF.

The chain employs TRBV30 and TRBJ1-3; D is undetermined. CDR3 length: 15 amino acids. Germline CDR1 GTSNPN, CDR2 SVGIG (reference sequence). Trimming removed 1 base from V and 0 bases from J, with 10 bases in between. The CDR3 sequence: CAWSGRRRSGNTIYF. As DNA, the CDR3 is TGTGCCTGGAGTGGTAGGAGGCGCTCTGGAAACACCATATATTTT.

V and J are TRBV6-1 and TRBJ2-7, with TRBD2 matching over 7 bases. From germline, CDR1 is MNHNS and CDR2 SASEGT. The CDR3 sequence is 14 residues long. Trimming cost V 8 bases and J 2 bases; bases outside gene matches: 9. The CDR3 loop is CASAGGGGAYEQYF. The CDR3, as DNA: TGTGCCAGCGCCGGTGGGGGGGGTGCCTACGAGCAGTACTTC.

The genes are TRBV29-1 and TRBJ2-5; no firm D call. Germline V lookup: CDR1 SQVTM, CDR2 ANQGSEA. This CDR3 is 17 amino acids long. Trimming took 7 bases from V and 1 from J, leaving 25 bases between them. CDR3 nucleotide sequence: TGCAGCGAGTATTGGAGCGACCGTAACCTGATCCAAGAGACCCAGTACTTC. Protein sequence: CSEYWSDRNLIQETQYF. Complete variable domain (other parts from reference TRBV29-1 and TRBJ2-5): SAVISQKPSRDICQRGTSLTIQCQVDSQVTMMFWYRQQPGQSLTLIATANQGSEATYESGFVIDKFPISRPNLTFSTLTVSNMSPEDSSIYLCSEYWSDRNLIQETQYFGPGTRLLVL.

This clone was seen more than once but under ten times. The rearrangement links TRBV7-9 to TRBJ2-1; 13 nucleotides line up with TRBD2. Looked up from germline, CDR1 is SEHNR and CDR2 is FQNEAQ (reference sequence). The length of the CDR3 is 17 residues. The ends lost 4 bases at V and 1 base at J; junction bases unmatched: 4. CDR3 sequence: CASSSGTSGTSYNEQFF. For the CDR3, the DNA is TGTGCCAGCAGCTCCGGGACTAGCGGGACGTCCTACAATGAGCAGTTCTTC. The full variable domain, with the rest looked up from reference TRBV7-9 and TRBJ2-1, is DTGVSQNPRHKITKRGQNVTFRCDPISEHNRLYWYRQTLGQGPEFLTYFQNEAQLEKSRLLSDRFSAERPKGSFSTLEIQRTEQGDSAMYLCASSSGTSGTSYNEQFFGPGTRLTVL.

The rearrangement uses TRBV29-1 and TRBJ2-7; the D gene is possibly TRBD1 (5 bases). Looked up from germline, CDR1 is SQVTM and CDR2 is ANQGSEA. Trimming stripped 3 bases from V and 3 bases from J, with 15 bases between. The CDR3 runs 14 residues. CDR3 coding DNA: TGCAGCGTTGAGCACGGTGACAGCCACTACGAGCAGTACTTC. Its protein is CSVEHGDSHYEQYF.

The J gene is TRBJ1-5, the V gene TRBV7-2, with a weak D call TRBD1 (5 bases). This CDR3 is built from 12 residues. The germline V gene has CDR1 SGHTA and CDR2 FQGNSA. Trimming cost V 5 bases and J 7 bases, with 9 bases left between them. CDR3 protein: CASSPGDQPQHF. In nucleotides, the CDR3 is TGTGCCAGCAGCCCGGGGGACCAGCCCCAGCATTTT.

This clone has just one count. The chain uses TRBV2 and TRBJ2-7; 12 positions agree with TRBD2. Unmatched junction bases numbered 5, after V lost 8 bases and J lost 0 bases. The CDR3 has 15 amino acids. CDR1 and CDR2 from the germline V gene are SNHLY and FYNNEI. The CDR3 sequence is CASCTSGRTSYEQYF. The CDR3 nucleotides are TGTGCCAGCTGCACTAGCGGGAGGACCTCCTACGAGCAGTACTTC.

The rearrangement joins TRBV29-1 to TRBJ1-4; D perhaps matches TRBD1 (5 bases). V lost 4 bases and J lost 7, with 10 bases in between. CDR3 length: 12 amino acids. Germline V gene data show CDR1 as SQVTM and CDR2 as ANQGSEA. Here the CDR3 reads CSVGRAGEKLFF. CDR3 nucleotides: TGCAGCGTTGGCAGGGCTGGTGAAAAACTGTTTTTT.

V and J are TRBV21-1 and TRBJ2-5; the D segment call TRBD2 is taken from the table without a DNA check. TRBV21-1 is flagged as a pseudogene. The CDR3 is made up of 17 amino acids. The CDR3 coding sequence is TGTGCCAGCAGCAAAGCTTCAGCGGGAGGGATCCGGGAGACCCAGTACTTC. It is translated as CASSKASAGGIRETQYF.

The chain recombines TRBV4-2 with TRBJ2-5; 7 bases fit TRBD2. The J call may be mistaken, given a closer DNA end match to TRBJ2-7. From germline, CDR1 is LGHNA and CDR2 YNFKEQ. The CDR3 length is 15 residues. CDR3 nucleotide sequence: TGTGCCAGCAGCCAAGAATGGGCTAGCGGATCCGAGCAGTACTTC. Translating it yields CASSQEWASGSEQYF.

The sample holds a few counts of this clone. The chain has TRBV11-1 and TRBJ2-5; 8 bases map to TRBD1. The junction had 7 bases not matched to a gene; V was cut back by 5 bases and J by 2 bases. CDR1 is SGHAT and CDR2 is FQDESV in the germline V gene (reference sequence). This CDR3 is 15 amino acids long. The CDR3 loop is CASSPGTGAQETQYF. CDR3 bases: TGTGCCAGCAGCCCGGGGACAGGAGCACAAGAGACCCAGTACTTC.

This chain joins TRBV2 and TRBJ1-1; D is perhaps TRBD1 (6 bases). The germline V and J ends were trimmed by 7 bases and 4 bases, with 13 bases remaining between them. This CDR3 comprises 13 residues. Germline V gene lookup returns CDR1 SNHLY and CDR2 FYNNEI. CDR3 coding DNA: TGTGCCAGCATGGCAAGGGGGGGCACTGAAGCTTTCTTT. The encoded protein is CASMARGGTEAFF.

The rearrangement links TRBV20-1 to TRBJ2-1, with D tentatively TRBD2 (5 bases). Germline values: CDR1 DFQATT, CDR2 SNEGSKA (reference sequence). CDR3 size: 11 residues. Trimming took off 6 bases at V and 13 bases at J, with 16 bases between the two ends. The CDR3 nucleotides are TGCAGTGCGGATAACTCGGGGATACAGTTCTTC. This encodes CSADNSGIQFF.

The CDR3 protein is CASSRIAGVQETQYF. Here the CDR3 DNA reads TGCGCCAGCAGCAGGATAGCGGGAGTACAAGAGACCCAGTACTTC. The rearrangement uses TRBV4-1 and TRBJ2-5, with 9 bases lining up with TRBD2. The junction had 6 bases not matched to a gene; V was cut back by 5 bases and J by 2 bases. In germline, CDR1 is MGHRA, CDR2 YSYEKL. This CDR3 has 15 residues.

This clone was recorded only once. CDR3 nucleotide sequence: TGTGCCAGCAGTTATGGGGACAGTCGCTCCTACGAGCAGTACTTC. Translating gives CASSYGDSRSYEQYF. The gene calls are TRBV7-9 and TRBJ2-7, with 7 positions matching TRBD1. After removal of 6 bases from V and 0 bases from J, the junction contained 8 bases not matched to a gene. Germline values: CDR1 SEHNR, CDR2 FQNEAQ (reference sequence). This CDR3 contains 15 residues.

V gene TRBV6-5 combines with J gene TRBJ2-5; D is possibly TRBD2 (5 bases). The V and J ends lost 3 bases and 1 base respectively, with 12 bases between them. Germline lookup yields CDR1 MNHEY and CDR2 SVGAGI. This CDR3 comprises 15 residues. CDR3 region: CASSYSSEAQETQYF. The CDR3 DNA reads TGTGCCAGCAGTTATTCTTCGGAGGCCCAAGAGACCCAGTACTTC.

This clone was seen once. The chain carries TRBV29-1 and TRBJ2-1; perhaps TRBD1 as D (6 bases). The germline V gene encodes CDR1 SQVTM and CDR2 ANQGSEA. Trimming shortened V by 5 bases and J by 3 bases, and 11 bases separated the two germline ends. There are 13 residues in the CDR3. The CDR3 is CSVLGTNYNEQFF. The CDR3 DNA follows: TGCAGCGTTCTTGGGACAAACTACAATGAGCAGTTCTTC.

V and J are TRBV18 and TRBJ2-7; D is uncertain. This CDR3 has 13 amino acids. V was shortened by 5 bases and J by 2 bases, with 10 bases between the two germline ends. Germline CDR1 is KGHSH and CDR2 is LQKENI. The CDR3 is CASSIGATYEQYF. The CDR3 region has the DNA TGTGCCAGCTCAATCGGAGCCACCTACGAGCAGTACTTC.

This chain links TRBV27 with TRBJ1-1; D is ambiguous. Germline CDR1 reads MNHEY; CDR2 reads SMNVEV (reference sequence). The CDR3 has 15 residues. V was trimmed by 0 bases and J by 4 bases, leaving 12 bases between them. Written as DNA, the CDR3 is TGTGCCAGCAGTTTATCGGGAGGGCGGACCACTGAAGCTTTCTTT. It yields the protein CASSLSGGRTTEAFF.

The V gene is TRBV20-1, the J gene TRBJ2-7; D gene unclear. The V end lost 6 bases, the J end lost 4 bases, and 10 bases lay between the germline ends. CDR1 and CDR2 (germline): DFQATT, SNEGSKA (reference sequence). This CDR3 contains 11 residues. The CDR3 DNA is TGCAGTGCGAGCGACGTATACGAGCAGTACTTC. It yields the protein CSASDVYEQYF.

In its sample, this clone was seen once. This chain uses TRBV18 with TRBJ1-4; D is ambiguous. CDR1 and CDR2 (germline): KGHSH, LQKENI. Deletions cut 6 bases from V and 8 bases from J, with 7 bases between. The CDR3 has 11 residues. The CDR3 loop reads CASSELEKLFF. CDR3 nucleotides: TGTGCCAGCTCCGAGTTGGAAAAACTGTTTTTT.

The V call is TRBV28, the J call TRBJ2-3; 10 bases map to TRBD2. Germline loops: CDR1 MDHEN, CDR2 SYDVKM. The CDR3 consists of 16 residues. After removal of 3 bases from V and 2 bases from J, the junction contained 5 bases not matched to a gene. The CDR3 is CASSFWTSGFTDTQYF. CDR3 in DNA: TGTGCCAGCAGTTTCTGGACTAGCGGATTCACAGATACGCAGTATTTT.

This chain links TRBV29-1 with TRBJ2-7, with 8 bases matching TRBD1. The germline gives CDR1 SQVTM, CDR2 ANQGSEA. J gave up 2 bases and V 4 bases, and 4 bases lay outside the gene matches. The CDR3 is 13 amino acids. The CDR3 DNA follows: TGCAGCGTTGCTGCAGGGGGCACCTACGAGCAGTACTTC. Translating gives CSVAAGGTYEQYF.